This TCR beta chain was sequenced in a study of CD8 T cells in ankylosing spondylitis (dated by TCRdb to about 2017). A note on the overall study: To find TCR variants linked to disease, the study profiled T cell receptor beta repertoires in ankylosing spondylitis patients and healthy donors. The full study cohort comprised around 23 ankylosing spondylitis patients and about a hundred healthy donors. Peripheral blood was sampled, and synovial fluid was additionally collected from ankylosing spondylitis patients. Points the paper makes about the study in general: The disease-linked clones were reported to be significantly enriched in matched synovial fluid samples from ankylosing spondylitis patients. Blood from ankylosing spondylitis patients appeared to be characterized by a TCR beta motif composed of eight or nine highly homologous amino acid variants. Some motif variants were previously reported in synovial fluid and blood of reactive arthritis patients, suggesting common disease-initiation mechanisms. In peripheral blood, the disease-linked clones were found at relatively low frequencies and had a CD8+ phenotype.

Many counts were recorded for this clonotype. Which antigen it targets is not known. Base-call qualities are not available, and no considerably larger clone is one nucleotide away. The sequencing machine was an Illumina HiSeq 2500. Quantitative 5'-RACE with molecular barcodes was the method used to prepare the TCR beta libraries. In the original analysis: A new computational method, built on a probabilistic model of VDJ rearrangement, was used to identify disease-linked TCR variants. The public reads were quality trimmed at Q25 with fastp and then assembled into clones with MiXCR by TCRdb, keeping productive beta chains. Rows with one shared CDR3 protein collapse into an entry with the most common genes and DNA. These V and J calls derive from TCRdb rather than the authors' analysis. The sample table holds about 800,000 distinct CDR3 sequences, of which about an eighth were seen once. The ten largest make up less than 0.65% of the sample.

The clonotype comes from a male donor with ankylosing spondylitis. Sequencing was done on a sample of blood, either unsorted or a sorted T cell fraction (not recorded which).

The CDR3 has the sequence CASRMRRQGLADTQYF. The DNA sequence follows: TGTGCCAGCAGAATGCGGCGGCAGGGGTTGGCAGATACGCAGTATTTT. The chain is assembled from TRBV5-8 and TRBJ2-3; TRBD1 might be the D gene, on 6 matching bases. The junction carries 20 bases between V and J, which are trimmed by 5 bases and 4 bases respectively. CDR1 SGHTS and CDR2 YDEGEE are derived from the germline V gene. There are 16 amino acids in the CDR3, from cysteine to phenylalanine inclusive. Only the CDR3 DNA stays, 48 bases, in frame from base 1.